This TCR beta chain was identified in a study of T cell clones after liver transplantation. The repertoire was sequenced with immunoSEQ multiplex PCR; TCRdb's copy has only in-frame clones and lacks some. The sample lists around 75,000 clones, around 84% seen once, with 2% to 2.5% in the top ten. Sequencing used CD4+ T cells from blood, obtained less than 50 months after liver transplant. The TCR sequence derives from a human patient who received a liver transplant. Part of the T cell pool may stem from the graft donor.

CDR3 sequence: CASSSQDKSDEQFF. CDR3 nucleotides: TGTGCCAGCAGCTCGCAGGACAAATCCGATGAGCAGTTCTTC. The genes are TRBV11-1 and TRBJ2-1; TRBD1 is a possible D gene (5 bases). This CDR3 is built from 14 residues. Looked up from germline, CDR1 is SGHAT and CDR2 is FQDESV (reference sequence). The germline V and J ends were trimmed by 4 bases and 8 bases, with 15 bases remaining between them. The full variable domain, rest sourced from reference TRBV11-1 and TRBJ2-1, is EAEVAQSPRYKITEKSQAVAFWCDPISGHATLYWYRQILGQGPELLVQFQDESVVDDSQLPKDRFSAERLKGVDSTLKIQPAELGDSAMYLCASSSQDKSDEQFFGPGTRLTVL.